This is a list of T cell receptor beta chains from one sample in a study of cytomegalovirus exposure and HLA in healthy donors. Profiling relied on immunoSEQ multiplex PCR, and the TCRdb table lists in-frame clones only, not all of them. The sample comprises approximately 230,000 clones, about 90% of which are singletons, and around 13% rests with the top ten. Sequencing input: PBMCs. These TCRs come from a man aged 18 to 30 in good health and CMV-seropositive. The CDR3 runs from the conserved cysteine through the conserved F or W.

V gene	J gene	CDR3 protein
TRBV6-5	TRBJ1-1	CASSRDRGMNTEAFF
TRBV6-5	TRBJ1-1	CASSTDLRGTEAFF
TRBV18	TRBJ2-1	CASSPVEGLAGGGEQFF
TRBV4-3	TRBJ2-1	CASSPSRLNEQFF
TRBV4-2	TRBJ2-5	CASSREAGSQETQYF
TRBV29-1	TRBJ2-3	CSLERGDRVDTQYF
TRBV10-3	TRBJ2-6	CAISDPRDTNSGANVLTF
TRBV28	TRBJ2-1	CASSFRGRKDEQFF
TRBV6-1	TRBJ1-2	CASQREANYGYTF
TRBV4-2	TRBJ1-2	CASSQDSMNGYTF
TRBV29-1	TRBJ2-2	CGVTPDVNTGELFF
TRBV27	TRBJ2-2	CASSLVSVQAGPTGELFF
TRBV25-1	TRBJ1-2	CASSEHEPFGPYGYTF
TRBV9	TRBJ2-2	CASSVGSGRNGELFF
TRBV4-1	TRBJ1-3	CASSHLDREDTIYF
TRBV29-1	TRBJ2-1	CSVDRRVSEQFF
TRBV30	TRBJ2-3	CAWRAGSSSTDTQYF
TRBV19	TRBJ2-7	CASSIHRDPSYEQYF
TRBV7-9	TRBJ2-5	CASSLSPETQYF
TRBV5-1	TRBJ2-5	CASRTEPQETQYF
TRBV7-8	TRBJ2-1	CASWSGRWENEQFF
TRBV5-1	TRBJ2-1	CASSSLTASSYNEQFF
TRBV27	TRBJ2-7	CASSFRTGGYEQYF
TRBV29-1	TRBJ1-1	CSANSAGTEAFF
TRBV18	TRBJ1-2	CASSPKTGNYGYTF
TRBV5-1	TRBJ1-2	CASTLTGFNYGYTF
TRBV4-1	TRBJ1-2	CASSLRRQAVYGYTF